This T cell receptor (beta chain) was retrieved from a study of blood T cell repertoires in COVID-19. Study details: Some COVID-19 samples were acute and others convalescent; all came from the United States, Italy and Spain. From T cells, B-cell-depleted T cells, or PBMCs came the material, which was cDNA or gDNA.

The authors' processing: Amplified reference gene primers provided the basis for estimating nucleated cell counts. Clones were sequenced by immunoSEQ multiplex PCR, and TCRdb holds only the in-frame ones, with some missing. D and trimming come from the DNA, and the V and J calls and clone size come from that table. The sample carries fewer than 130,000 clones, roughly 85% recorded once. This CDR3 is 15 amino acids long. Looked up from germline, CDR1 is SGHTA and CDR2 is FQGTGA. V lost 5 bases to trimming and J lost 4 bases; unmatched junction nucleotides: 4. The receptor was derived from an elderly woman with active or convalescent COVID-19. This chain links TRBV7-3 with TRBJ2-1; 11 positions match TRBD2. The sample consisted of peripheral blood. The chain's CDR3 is CASSTLAGEYNEQFF. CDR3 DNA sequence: TGTGCCAGCAGCACACTAGCGGGAGAATACAATGAGCAGTTCTTC.